Reported below is one T cell receptor (beta chain). These data belong to a study of PD-L1 blockade in urothelial cancer. Using immunoSEQ multiplex PCR, the repertoire was profiled, and TCRdb retains in-frame clones only, with some absent. The sample consists of roughly 62,000 clones, approximately 80% of them appearing once. The sequence was collected from an older man with urothelial cancer. The sample consisted of PBMCs, taken around atezolizumab (anti-PD-L1) treatment.

CDR3 sequence (DNA): TGTGCCAGCAGCTTAAGGGGGATGGACACCGGGGAGCTGTTTTTT. Translating it yields CASSLRGMDTGELFF. The chain has TRBV7-2 and TRBJ2-2; TRBD1 is a possible D gene (6 bases). V gave up 2 bases and J gave up 3 bases, with 10 bases separating them. CDR1 SGHTA and CDR2 FQGNSA come from the germline V gene. There are 15 residues in the CDR3. The variable domain in full, with the rest retrieved from reference TRBV7-2 and TRBJ2-2, is GAGVSQSPSNKVTEKGKDVELRCDPISGHTALYWYRQSLGQGLEFLIYFQGNSAPDKSGLPSDRFSAERTGGSVSTLTIQRTQQEDSAVYLCASSLRGMDTGELFFGEGSRLTVL.